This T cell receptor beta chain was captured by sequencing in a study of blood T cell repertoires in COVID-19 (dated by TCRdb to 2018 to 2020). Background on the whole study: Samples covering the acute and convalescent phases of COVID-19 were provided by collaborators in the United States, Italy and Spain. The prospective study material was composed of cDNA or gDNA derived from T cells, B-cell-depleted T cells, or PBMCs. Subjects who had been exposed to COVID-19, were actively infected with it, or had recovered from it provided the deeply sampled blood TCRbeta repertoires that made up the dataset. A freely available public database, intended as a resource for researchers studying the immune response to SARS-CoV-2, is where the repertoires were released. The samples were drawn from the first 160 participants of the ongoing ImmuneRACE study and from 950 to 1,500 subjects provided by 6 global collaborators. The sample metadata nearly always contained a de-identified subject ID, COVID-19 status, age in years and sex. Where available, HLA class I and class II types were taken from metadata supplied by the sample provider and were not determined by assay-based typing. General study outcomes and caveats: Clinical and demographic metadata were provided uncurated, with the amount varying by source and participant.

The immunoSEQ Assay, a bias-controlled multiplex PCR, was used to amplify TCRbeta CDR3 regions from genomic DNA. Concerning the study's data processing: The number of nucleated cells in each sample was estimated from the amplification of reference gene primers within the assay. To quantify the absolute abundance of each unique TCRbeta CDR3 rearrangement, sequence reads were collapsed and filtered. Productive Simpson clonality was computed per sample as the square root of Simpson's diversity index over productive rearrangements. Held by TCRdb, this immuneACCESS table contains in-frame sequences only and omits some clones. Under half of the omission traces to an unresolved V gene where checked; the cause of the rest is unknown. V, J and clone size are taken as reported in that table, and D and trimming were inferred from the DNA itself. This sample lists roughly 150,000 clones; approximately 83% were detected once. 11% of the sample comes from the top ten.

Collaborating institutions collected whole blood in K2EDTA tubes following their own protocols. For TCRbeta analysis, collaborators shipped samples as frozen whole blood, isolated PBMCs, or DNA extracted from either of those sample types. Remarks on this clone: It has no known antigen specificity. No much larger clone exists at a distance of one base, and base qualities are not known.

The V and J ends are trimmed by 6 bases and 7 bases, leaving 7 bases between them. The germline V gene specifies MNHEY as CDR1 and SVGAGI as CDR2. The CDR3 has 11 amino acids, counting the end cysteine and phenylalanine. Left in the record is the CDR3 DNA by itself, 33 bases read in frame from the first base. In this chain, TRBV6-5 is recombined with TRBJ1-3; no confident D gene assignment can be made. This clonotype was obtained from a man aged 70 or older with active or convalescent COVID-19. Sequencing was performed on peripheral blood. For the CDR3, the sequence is CASSPRNTIYF. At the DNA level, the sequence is TGTGCCAGCAGCCCCCGGAACACCATATATTTT.